What follows describes a single T cell receptor (beta chain). Antigen: not known. Assay: immunoSEQ multiplex PCR; the TCRdb copy retains only in-frame clones and omits some. The profile shows under 50,000 clones, approximately 90% of them singletons. The data were obtained in a study of OX40 agonist ivuxolimab in advanced cancers. Study outcomes and limitations: More expanded clones were seen, on average, in CD8+ T cells than in CD4+.

This sequence was found in an adult with an advanced solid tumor such as melanoma, head and neck, liver or kidney cancer. Sequenced material: CD4+ or CD8+ T cells sorted from blood, taken in a trial of the OX40 agonist ivuxolimab.

The CDR3 is CASSSLSREQYF. The CDR3 nucleotides are TGTGCCAGCAGTTCCCTATCACGCGAGCAGTACTTC. This chain links TRBV27 with TRBJ2-7, with no clear D. In germline, CDR1 is MNHEY, CDR2 SMNVEV (reference sequence). The CDR3 sequence is 12 residues long. With 4 bases removed from V and 6 bases from J, the gap between germline ends came to 10 bases.